The 23 T cell receptor beta chains reported below all come from one sample, sequenced in a study of T cell repertoires in cytomegalovirus infection. These receptors' targets are unknown. MiXCR, applied by TCRdb to the reads, yields one record per CDR3 protein. The sample shows approximately 220,000 distinct CDR3 sequences, roughly 34% of them seen only once. Sequencing used CD8+ T cells from cultured PBMCs, obtained from culture after CMV antigen stimulation. The receptors were sampled from a human donor in good health (CMV status not recorded). Some clones in this sample may be carry-over from other donors' samples.

In its sample, this clonotype was seen a few times. The chain is built from TRBV12-3 or TRBV12-4 and TRBJ2-3, with 7 bases matching TRBD1. This CDR3 has 16 residues. Unmatched junction bases numbered 8, after V lost 3 bases and J lost 2 bases. The CDR3 loop reads CASSLSWDSYTDTQYF. DNA of the CDR3: TGTGCCAGCAGTTTGAGTTGGGACAGCTACACAGATACGCAGTATTTT.

For the CDR3, the DNA is TGTGCCAGTCTAAATACGGGGACCCCGGCTGGCGAGCAGTACTTC. As protein: CASLNTGTPAGEQYF. The rearrangement uses TRBV13 and TRBJ2-7; D could derive from TRBD1 or TRBD2 (5 bases each). The CDR3 has 15 amino acids. In germline, CDR1 is PRHDT, CDR2 FYEKMQ (reference sequence). Trimming left V 9 bases short and J 6 bases short, with 24 bases between.

V gene TRBV30 combines with J gene TRBJ1-5, with 8 positions matching TRBD1. Germline CDR1 GTSNPN, CDR2 SVGIG (reference sequence). The trim removed 0 bases at V and 1 base at J, leaving 5 bases unmatched. The CDR3 is 16 amino acids. CDR3 coding DNA: TGTGCCTGGAGTGTACGGGCAGGGGGCAGCAATCAGCCCCAGCATTTT. Translating gives CAWSVRAGGSNQPQHF.

A single count supports this clonotype. The chain uses TRBV12-3 or TRBV12-4 and TRBJ1-5; 7 bases map to TRBD1. After removal of 0 bases from V and 2 bases from J, the junction contained 1 base not matched to a gene. The CDR3 is made up of 15 amino acids. As DNA, the CDR3 is TGTGCCAGCAGTTTAGCAGGGGGCGGCAATCAGCCCCAGCATTTT. Its translation is CASSLAGGGNQPQHF.

The chain carries TRBV5-4 and TRBJ2-6; 10 positions agree with TRBD1. This CDR3 contains 16 residues. Germline lookup yields CDR1 SGHNT and CDR2 YYREEE (reference sequence). The junction had 5 bases not matched to a gene; V was cut back by 4 bases and J by 4 bases. In DNA, the CDR3 is TGTGCCAGCAGCCCGACAGGGGGCGCAGGGGCCAACGTCCTGACTTTC. Encoded protein: CASSPTGGAGANVLTF.

This chain links TRBV7-9 with TRBJ2-5, with 10 nucleotides matching TRBD1. Germline trimming cut 5 bases from V and 3 bases from J; bases unmatched to any gene: 6. This CDR3 region has 15 residues. Germline V gives CDR1 SEHNR, CDR2 FQNEAQ (reference sequence). The CDR3 nucleotides read TGTGCCAGCAGCCCCCGGGACAGGGGAGAAGAGACCCAGTACTTC. Amino acids: CASSPRDRGEETQYF.

As regards this clonotype: A much larger clonotype is one base distant, so this may be a read error. The chain joins TRBV7-2 to TRBJ1-1; a weak D match, TRBD1 (5 bases). The CDR3 totals 13 residues. Per germline, CDR1 SGHTA and CDR2 FQGNSA. The CDR3 here is CVSSLWGGAEAFF. The CDR3 DNA is TGTGTCAGCAGCTTATGGGGCGGAGCTGAAGCTTTCTTT.

V gene TRBV6-6 combines with J gene TRBJ2-3; the D gene is possibly TRBD2 (5 bases). Germline assignment: CDR1 MNHNY and CDR2 SVGAGI (reference sequence). The CDR3 sequence is 16 residues long. V was trimmed by 8 bases and J by 3 bases, leaving 21 bases between them. The CDR3 DNA follows: TGTGCCAGCTTGGGCACCCGGGATGTTCGGACAGATACGCAGTATTTT. Residues: CASLGTRDVRTDTQYF.

The rearrangement uses TRBV3-1 and TRBJ2-5, with 8 positions matching TRBD2. The germline V gene encodes CDR1 LGHDT and CDR2 YNNKEL (reference sequence). The CDR3 extends over 17 amino acids. Trimming took 1 base from V and 1 from J; bases not matched to a gene: 8. For the CDR3, the DNA is TGTGCCAGCAGCCAAGTGGGACTAGAGGCCTCCCAAGAGACCCAGTACTTC. Its translation is CASSQVGLEASQETQYF.

CDR3 nucleotide sequence: TGTGCCAGCAGCTTAACCAAAACAGTCGGGGAGCAGTACTTC. It encodes CASSLTKTVGEQYF. The V and J genes are TRBV7-6 and TRBJ2-7; D gene ambiguous. The ends were cut back, 2 bases at V and 7 bases at J, with 15 bases in the middle. This CDR3 spans 14 amino acids. Germline lookup yields CDR1 SGHVS and CDR2 FNYEAQ.

The sample holds a few counts of this clonotype. This chain uses TRBV4-1 with TRBJ2-1; D is uncertain. Looked up from germline, CDR1 is MGHRA and CDR2 is YSYEKL. This CDR3 contains 14 residues. Trimming took off 1 base at V and 4 bases at J, with 8 bases between the two ends. CDR3: CASSQGTTYNEQFF. CDR3 bases: TGCGCCAGCAGCCAAGGTACTACTTACAATGAGCAGTTCTTC.

The J gene is TRBJ2-1, the V gene TRBV20-1; 11 bases line up with TRBD2. This CDR3 is 16 amino acids long. With 1 base clipped from V and 8 bases from J, the junction kept 10 bases outside the gene matches. Per germline, CDR1 DFQATT and CDR2 SNEGSKA (reference sequence). CDR3: CSARASTSGSHDEQFF. For the CDR3, the DNA is TGCAGTGCTAGAGCTTCTACTAGCGGGAGTCATGATGAGCAGTTCTTC.

This chain uses TRBV6-2 or TRBV6-3 with TRBJ2-4, with D perhaps TRBD1 or TRBD2 (5 bases each). Trimming left V 4 bases short and J 0 bases short, with 13 bases between. Looked up from germline, CDR1 is MNHEY and CDR2 is SVGEGT. The CDR3 is made up of 16 amino acids. Here the CDR3 DNA reads TGTGCCAGCAGTTTCCACGGGGCGGGAGCCAAAAACATTCAGTACTTC. Protein sequence: CASSFHGAGAKNIQYF.

J is TRBJ1-2 and V is TRBV27, with D perhaps TRBD1 (5 bases). Germline-derived CDR1 and CDR2 are MNHEY and SMNVEV (reference sequence). The CDR3 is 14 amino acids. Trimming shortened V by 6 bases and J by 6 bases, and 17 bases separated the two germline ends. The CDR3 sequence: CASSLRGGVDGYTF. CDR3 DNA sequence: TGTGCCAGCAGCCTGCGGGGAGGGGTGGATGGCTACACCTTC.

This rearrangement joins TRBV7-3 to TRBJ2-7, with 7 bases aligning to TRBD1. V lost 3 bases and J lost 6; bases outside the gene matches: 5. CDR1 is SGHTA, CDR2 FQGTGA, per germline. The CDR3 runs 13 residues. The CDR3 is CASSLVGGGEQYF. CDR3 bases: TGTGCCAGCAGCTTGGTAGGGGGCGGCGAGCAGTACTTC.

This clonotype showed up many times. The junction shows a germline mismatch at one end, possibly a read error. The chain joins TRBV7-7 to TRBJ2-2, with D tentatively TRBD2 (5 bases). CDR3 length: 14 residues. Per the germline V gene, CDR1 is SSHAT and CDR2 is FNYEAQ (reference sequence). CDR3 nucleotide sequence: TGTGCTAGCAGCTTCAAGACCGGGGTGGGGGAGCTGTTTTTT. As protein: CASSFKTGVGELFF. The full variable domain, its missing parts supplied by reference TRBV7-7 and TRBJ2-2, is GAGVSQSPRYKVTKRGQDVTLRCDPISSHATLYWYQQALGQGPEFLTYFNYEAQPDKSGLPSDRFSAERPEGSISTLTIQRTEQRDSAMYRCASSFKTGVGELFFGEGSRLTVL.

This clonotype was counted ten times or more. This chain connects TRBV7-8 to TRBJ2-5; 9 nucleotides match TRBD1. Germline assignment: CDR1 SGHVS and CDR2 FQNEAQ. This CDR3 spans 15 amino acids. With 11 bases clipped from V and 4 bases from J, the junction kept 14 bases outside the gene matches. The CDR3 here is CAAWAVGQGTETQYF. For the CDR3, the DNA is TGTGCCGCCTGGGCGGTCGGACAGGGGACAGAGACCCAGTACTTC.

Here the CDR3 reads CASSQTGRTGGGEQYF. In nucleotides, the CDR3 is TGTGCCAGCAGCCAAACTGGTAGGACAGGGGGCGGCGAGCAGTACTTC. This sequence joins TRBV14 and TRBJ2-7; 11 nucleotides line up with TRBD1. The length of the CDR3 is 16 residues. Germline-derived CDR1 and CDR2 are SGHDN and FVKESK. Trimming cost V 2 bases and J 6 bases; bases outside gene matches: 9.

The chain is built from TRBV7-8 and TRBJ2-7, with 7 bases identical to TRBD1. Germline values: CDR1 SGHVS, CDR2 FQNEAQ. Germline trimming cut 6 bases from V and 4 bases from J; bases unmatched to any gene: 15. The CDR3 has 16 residues. The CDR3 nucleotides are TGTGCCAGCAGTTATAACCGGGACAGCCAATCGTACGAGCAGTACTTC. Translating it yields CASSYNRDSQSYEQYF.

This clonotype occurred a few times. The gene calls are TRBV2 and TRBJ2-1, with 7 positions matching TRBD2. From germline, CDR1 is SNHLY and CDR2 FYNNEI. This CDR3 has 15 residues. V lost 7 bases, J lost 0 bases, and 6 bases stayed unmatched. The DNA for the CDR3 is TGTGCCAGCATGAAGCGGGATGTCTCCTACAATGAGCAGTTCTTC. It encodes CASMKRDVSYNEQFF.

In DNA, the CDR3 is TGTGCCAGCAAACTCAGGGGACAGGGATACCACGAGCAGTACTTC. Protein: CASKLRGQGYHEQYF. The chain carries TRBV13 and TRBJ2-7; 9 bases line up with TRBD1. V lost 7 bases and J lost 5; bases outside the gene matches: 12. Germline lookup yields CDR1 PRHDT and CDR2 FYEKMQ (reference sequence). This CDR3 has 15 amino acids.

The chain employs TRBV28 and TRBJ1-5; D is possibly TRBD1 (5 bases). The germline gives CDR1 MDHEN, CDR2 SYDVKM. Trimming left V 6 bases short and J 0 bases short, with 12 bases between. The CDR3 has 15 amino acids. CDR3 residues: CASSPRDGSNQPQHF. In DNA form, the CDR3 reads TGTGCCAGCAGCCCTAGGGACGGTAGCAATCAGCCCCAGCATTTT.

A few counts support this clonotype. The chain is built from TRBV7-4 and TRBJ2-1; weak D call: TRBD2 (5 bases). V was cut by 3 bases and J by 7 bases, with 13 bases left in between. CDR1 is SGHVT, CDR2 SQSDAQ, per germline. This CDR3 comprises 14 residues. The CDR3 nucleotides read TGTGCCAGCAGCTTCGAGGGTGGCGGTAATGAGCAGTTCTTC. It encodes CASSFEGGGNEQFF. Filled out from reference TRBV7-4 and TRBJ2-1, the complete variable domain reads GAGVSQSPRYKVAKRGRDVALRCDSISGHVTLYWYRQTLGQGSEVLTYSQSDAQRDKSGRPSGRFSAERPERSVSTLKIQRTEQGDSAVYLCASSFEGGGNEQFFGPGTRLTVL.